The rows below give T cell receptor beta chains drawn from one sample of a study of cytomegalovirus exposure and HLA in healthy donors. The repertoire was sequenced with immunoSEQ multiplex PCR; TCRdb's copy has only in-frame clones and lacks some. The repertoire holds 90,000 to 130,000 clones, with around four fifths as singletons. Material for sequencing was PBMCs. All receptors come from a man aged 25-40 years in good health and CMV-seropositive. The conserved cysteine and the conserved F or W are not part of the CDR3 here.

v_gene	j_gene	CDR3aa
TRBV5-4	TRBJ2-1	ASSPGTGSFNEQF
TRBV19	TRBJ2-5	ASSPGLAYQGTQY
TRBV18	TRBJ2-1	ASSPIGGSGNEQF
TRBV10-3	TRBJ1-5	AIGQAPNQPQH
TRBV19	TRBJ1-2	ASSRYGYT
TRBV9	TRBJ2-4	ASSPLAGGIIQY
TRBV5-6	TRBJ2-7	ASSLVAGYSYEQY
TRBV12-5	TRBJ2-7	ASAARGGPYEQY
TRBV6-5	TRBJ2-7	ASSYSQGLNYEQY
TRBV4-1	TRBJ2-5	ASSRTASGGKAGETQY
TRBV19	TRBJ2-2	ATAGGLNTGELF
TRBV18	TRBJ1-1	ASSTGTGNTEAF
TRBV5-5	TRBJ1-5	ASSPTGGHSNQPQH
TRBV25-1	TRBJ2-2	ASSEFGSGADTGELF
TRBV5-1	TRBJ1-2	ASSEGQGWGYT
TRBV6-6	TRBJ1-1	ASGWGRAEAF
TRBV15	TRBJ2-2	ATSLGLVLATGELF
TRBV7-9	TRBJ1-4	SSSLTGTGEGSGEKLF
TRBV29-1	TRBJ2-3	SNREGTDTQY
TRBV18	TRBJ1-2	ASSRRTGEANGYT
TRBV5-1	TRBJ2-5	ASSLDSKAQETQY
TRBV19	TRBJ1-1	ASSIVAGNLNTEAF
TRBV7-9	TRBJ1-4	ASSLAGRRELF
TRBV29-1	TRBJ2-1	SVEETGVTYNEQF
TRBV15	TRBJ2-7	ATRELTGDEQY
TRBV6-1	TRBJ2-7	ASSPMNGRVGEQY
TRBV6-1	TRBJ2-1	ASSDQGSSGGYNEQF
TRBV27	TRBJ1-1	ASSARTGRNTEAF
TRBV6-5	TRBJ2-5	ASSYSGGGGIETQY
TRBV27	TRBJ2-2	ASSLWGQNTGELF
TRBV15	TRBJ2-7	ATSRDEGQSLRYEQY
TRBV30	TRBJ2-3	AWTIPPRARGRTDTQY